This T cell receptor beta chain was identified in a study of blood T cell repertoires in COVID-19. Study-level background: Samples taken during acute and convalescent COVID-19 were collected in the United States, Italy and Spain. PBMCs, B-cell-depleted T cells, or T cells provided the cDNA or gDNA that made up the material.

Researchers sorted participants into cohorts using their self-reported clinical history. Two negative PCRs, clearance, or symptom resolution were required of recovered Cohort 3 donors. This clone appeared once. TCRdb keeps only in-frame clones here, not all; method: immunoSEQ multiplex PCR. The sample has more than 200,000 clones, 84% seen once. The receptor was isolated from a man aged 55 to 69 who had recovered from COVID-19. The sample taken for sequencing was PBMCs or T cells enriched from blood (not recorded which).

The CDR3 coding sequence is TGTGCCAGCTCACCATCCAGGGGCGGCGAGCAGTACTTC. It translates to CASSPSRGGEQYF. This chain links TRBV18 with TRBJ2-7, with D possibly matching TRBD1 (6 bases). V was shortened by 2 bases and J by 6 bases, with 11 bases between the two germline ends. The germline CDR1 and CDR2 sequences are KGHSH and LQKENI. The CDR3 spans 13 residues.